This TCR beta chain was recorded in a study of technical replicates of blood from a few donors. The repertoire was sequenced with immunoSEQ multiplex PCR; TCRdb's copy has only in-frame clones and lacks some. Of about 74,000 clones in the sample, approximately 95% are singletons; the top ten hold 0.25%. The sample consisted of T cells isolated from PBMCs. The TCR comes from a human donor in good health.

The CDR3 protein is CASSSDRENQPQHF. CDR3 nucleotide sequence: TGTGCCAGCAGCTCGGACAGGGAAAATCAGCCCCAGCATTTT. J is TRBJ1-5 and V is TRBV7-9; 8 bases match TRBD1. The CDR3 totals 14 residues. In germline, CDR1 is SEHNR, CDR2 FQNEAQ (reference sequence). Germline trimming cut 4 bases from V and 4 bases from J; bases unmatched to any gene: 3.